Reported below is one T cell receptor (beta chain). What antigen it recognizes has not been identified. No per-base quality is available; no much larger clone lies one base away. The data were obtained in a study of blood T cells in healthy people across ages (dated by TCRdb to the mid-2010s). For context, the study as a whole: In model experiments, roughly one uniquely barcoded TCR beta cDNA molecule per two T cells was captured by template switching. To track age-related changes in TCR beta repertoire diversity, the study relied on deep sequencing normalized with unique cDNA molecular identifiers. The donors were divided into four age groups: young (average around 17 years), middle-aged (under 40), aged (around 67) and long-lived (about 79). To avoid experimental bias, donors of different ages were distributed randomly across sequencing lanes. For two donors (one aged 18 to 30 and one aged 80 or older), the study analyzed two additional independent replicas of 1 million unique cDNA reads from the same blood draw.

V sheds 4 bases and J sheds 10 bases, leaving 20 bases between their ends. Inclusive of the bounding cysteine and phenylalanine, the CDR3 is 14 residues long. Only the CDR3 part of the read is kept: 42 bases, read in frame from the first base. Via the germline V gene, CDR1 is SQVTM and CDR2 ANQGSEA. The full study reports these points: Observed TCR beta diversity per million T cells fell roughly linearly with age, and a significant reduction was already apparent by age approximately 41. Because profiling used bulk unsorted PBMCs, naive and antigen-experienced compartments could not be compared conclusively. The long-lived group showed more naive CD4+ T cells, fewer expanded clones and increased TCR diversity than the aged group, suggesting age selection. Observed TCR beta diversity correlated strongly with the percentage of naive T cells measured by flow cytometry. Estimates of total diversity based on one million sequenced T cells were considered lower bounds and underestimates. Because donor CMV infection status was unknown, age-related changes in expanded clonotypes were potentially confounded.

The donors were a few dozen Caucasian individuals from Russia, aged roughly 6 to 90 years, who were systemically healthy. Each donor gave 9.5 to 10 milliliters of peripheral blood, drawn into EDTA-treated Vacutainer tubes. Ficoll-Paque density-gradient centrifugation was used to isolate PBMCs, with at least 6 million per sample. Trizol reagent was used to extract total RNA from the PBMCs, yielding at least 5 micrograms per sample. Naive CD45RAhigh/CD27high T cell percentages were measured by flow cytometry on a PBMC aliquot from every donor. Libraries came from 5' RACE. A second PCR of 7 to 11 cycles was performed with a sample-barcoded 5' primer and a J-beta primer mix. A template-switch 5' adaptor carrying 12 random nucleotides introduced a unique molecular identifier onto each TCR beta cDNA molecule. Each sample yielded at least 2.5 million CDR3-containing paired-end reads. All of the RNA was converted into first-strand cDNA using the Mint cDNA synthesis kit, with a TRBC-specific oligonucleotide serving as the primer. All cDNA was treated with uracil-DNA glycosylase and then went through a first 18-cycle PCR with the universal primers M1SS and BC2_uni_R. Per the source publication's procedure: For normalization, 1 million high-quality reads were randomly selected from each sample, with every read carrying a distinct molecular identifier. Instead of being binned into consensus sequences, reads with shared molecular identifiers were discarded. MiTCR, set to a Q25 quality threshold and the strictest error-elimination algorithm, was used for CDR3 identification, clonotype clustering and error correction. A nonparametric unseen species model with Euler transformation was used to estimate a lower bound on total TCR beta diversity. TCRdb reran the public reads through fastp at Q25 and MiXCR, keeping productive beta chains. Each CDR3 protein gets just one entry, which takes the most common genes and DNA from the rows behind it. The V and J calls were determined by TCRdb, not by the authors. The table for this sample lists fewer than 2 million distinct CDR3 sequences; about 39% of them were counted only once. Approximately 22% of the sample is held by the ten biggest clonotypes.

Material: blood. The chain links TRBV29-1 with TRBJ2-1, with an unclear D gene assignment. This sequence originates from a human donor in good health. The bases are TGCAGCGTTGTTAGCAGGCCAAACTCCTACGAGCAGTTCTTC. The encoded protein is CSVVSRPNSYEQFF.